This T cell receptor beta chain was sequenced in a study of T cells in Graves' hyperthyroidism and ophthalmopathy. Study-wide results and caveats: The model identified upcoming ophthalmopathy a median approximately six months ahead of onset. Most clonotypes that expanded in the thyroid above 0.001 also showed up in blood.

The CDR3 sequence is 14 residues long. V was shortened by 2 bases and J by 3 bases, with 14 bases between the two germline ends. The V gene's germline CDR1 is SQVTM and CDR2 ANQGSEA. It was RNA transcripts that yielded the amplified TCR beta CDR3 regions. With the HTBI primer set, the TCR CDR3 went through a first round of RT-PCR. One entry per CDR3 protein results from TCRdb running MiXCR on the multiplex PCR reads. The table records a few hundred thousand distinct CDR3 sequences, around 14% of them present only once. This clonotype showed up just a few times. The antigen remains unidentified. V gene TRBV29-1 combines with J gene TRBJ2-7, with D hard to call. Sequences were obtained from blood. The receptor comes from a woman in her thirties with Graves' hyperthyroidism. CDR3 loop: CSVESQGGLYEQYF. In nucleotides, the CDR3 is TGCAGCGTTGAATCTCAAGGCGGCCTCTACGAGCAGTACTTC.